What follows describes a single T cell receptor beta chain. Germline CDR1 reads SNHLY; CDR2 reads FYNNEI. V lost 6 bases and J 10 bases, leaving 10 bases between the germline ends. The CDR3 covers 11 residues. The source of the sample is a study of blood T cell repertoires in COVID-19. Study in general: PBMCs, B-cell-depleted T cells, or T cells provided the cDNA or gDNA that made up the material.

Only in-frame clones appear in the TCRdb table, and some are missing; sequencing was by immunoSEQ multiplex PCR. The sample yields about 170,000 clones, over 80% seen once. Participant reports of clinical history set cohort assignment. This TCR was recovered from a woman between 45 and 60 years old who had recovered from COVID-19. The V and J genes are TRBV2 and TRBJ1-5; D is undetermined. The sequenced material came from PBMCs or T cells enriched from blood (not recorded which). The CDR3 here is CASSARSPQHF. The DNA for the CDR3 is TGTGCCAGCAGCGCGCGTTCCCCCCAGCATTTT.